The 27 T cell receptor beta chains below were found in one sample sequenced in a study of T cells in Graves' hyperthyroidism and ophthalmopathy. Using RNA transcripts as the source, TCR beta CDR3 regions were amplified. The TCR CDR3 first-round RT-PCR relied on the HTBI primer set. TCRdb re-derived calls from the multiplex PCR reads in MiXCR, one entry per CDR3 protein. In the table there are 600,000 or so distinct CDR3 sequences, 11% to 15% of which are singletons. The sample was blood. These receptors all stem from a woman aged 18-35 years with Graves' ophthalmopathy.

This clonotype showed up many times. The chain has TRBV30 and TRBJ1-2; D call uncertain. Germline V lookup: CDR1 GTSNPN, CDR2 SVGIG (reference sequence). CDR3 length: 13 amino acids. The V gene lost 2 bases and the J gene lost 4 bases, with 11 bases spanning the gap. The CDR3 here is CAWSRSQPYGYTF. The CDR3 DNA reads TGTGCCTGGAGTCGTTCACAGCCCTATGGCTACACCTTC.

This clonotype was observed many times. Here the CDR3 DNA reads TGCAGTGCCCTGACTAGCGGGAGGGAGAATGAGCAGTTCTTC. Translating gives CSALTSGRENEQFF. This sequence joins TRBV20-1 and TRBJ2-1, with 14 bases fitting TRBD2. The CDR3 extends over 14 amino acids. V shed 6 bases, J shed 7 bases, and the junction held 5 bases outside the gene matches. From germline, CDR1 is DFQATT and CDR2 SNEGSKA (reference sequence).

This clonotype was counted only a few times. This rearrangement joins TRBV5-1 to TRBJ1-1; 8 positions match TRBD1. Losses at the gene ends were 4 bases for V and 4 bases for J; bases not matched to a gene: 15. The CDR3 has 17 amino acids. Germline CDR1 and CDR2: SGHRS and YFSETQ. The CDR3 nucleotides read TGCGCCAGCAGCCCCGTTGGGGACAGGTCCGGCGGCACTGAAGCTTTCTTT. Translated, it gives CASSPVGDRSGGTEAFF.

This chain uses TRBV19 with TRBJ2-2; D not resolved. This CDR3 contains 11 residues. The V end lost 2 bases, the J end lost 9 bases, and 4 bases lay between the germline ends. Germline V CDR1 and CDR2: LNHDA, SQIVND (reference sequence). For the CDR3, the DNA is TGTGCCAGTAGTATACCCAGGGAGCTGTTTTTT. It yields the protein CASSIPRELFF.

The chain carries TRBV9 and TRBJ2-5, with D possibly being TRBD1 (5 bases). CDR3 length: 15 amino acids. The V gene lost 0 bases and the J gene lost 5 bases, with 14 bases spanning the gap. The germline V gene encodes CDR1 SGDLS and CDR2 YYNGEE. CDR3 residues: CASSVEGVARETQYF. In DNA form, the CDR3 reads TGTGCCAGCAGCGTAGAAGGGGTTGCGAGGGAGACCCAGTACTTC.

The chain carries TRBV6-1 and TRBJ1-1; no firm D call. With 6 bases removed from V and 7 bases from J, the gap between germline ends came to 18 bases. From germline, CDR1 is MNHNS and CDR2 SASEGT. This CDR3 is 14 amino acids long. This CDR3 reads CASRRPGLESEAFF. Written as DNA, the CDR3 is TGTGCCAGCAGGCGCCCGGGTTTAGAAAGTGAAGCTTTCTTT.

This clonotype was seen only a few times. The V call is TRBV7-6, the J call TRBJ2-1; TRBD2 agrees at 9 bases. Trimming took 5 bases from V and 2 from J; bases not matched to a gene: 13. Germline-derived CDR1 and CDR2 are SGHVS and FNYEAQ. The CDR3 spans 18 residues. CDR3 DNA: TGTGCCAGCAGCCAGGGACTAGCCTTTGTCATGCCCTACAATGAGCAGTTCTTC. This gives the protein CASSQGLAFVMPYNEQFF.

Comments on this clonotype: This may stem from a read error, because a much larger clone lies one nucleotide away. The chain joins TRBV3-1 to TRBJ1-6, with a possible D match to TRBD1 (5 bases). This CDR3 spans 16 amino acids. V was pared by 0 bases and J by 6 bases, with 12 bases between. Germline CDR1 is LGHDT and CDR2 is YNNKEL (reference sequence). CDR3 sequence: CASSQEPGGSNSPLHF. CDR3 DNA: TGTGCCAGCAGCCAAGAACCGGGGGGGAGTAATTCACCCCTCCACTTT. Supplemented by reference TRBV3-1 and TRBJ1-6, the full variable domain reads DTAVSQTPKYLVTQMGNDKSIKCEQNLGHDTMYWYKQDSKKFLKIMFSYNNKELIINETVPNRFSPKSPDKAHLNLHINSLELGDSAVYFCASSQEPGGSNSPLHFGNGTRLTVT.

There are many counts of this clonotype. Here the CDR3 reads CSASPSGSIGSYEQYF. Written as DNA, the CDR3 is TGCAGTGCTAGCCCTAGCGGGAGTATTGGGTCCTACGAGCAGTACTTC. The V call is TRBV20-1, the J call TRBJ2-7, with 10 bases that match TRBD2. Germline V gene lookup returns CDR1 DFQATT and CDR2 SNEGSKA (reference sequence). The CDR3 is 16 amino acids. Losses at the gene ends were 3 bases for V and 1 base for J; bases not matched to a gene: 9.

This clonotype was observed at least ten times. The chain carries TRBV27 and TRBJ2-3, with TRBD2 identical over 11 bases. There are 18 residues in the CDR3. The J segment lost 2 bases and the V segment lost 1 base, leaving 8 bases of the junction unmatched. Germline-derived CDR1 and CDR2 are MNHEY and SMNVEV (reference sequence). This CDR3 is CASSLYPGSGRATDTQYF. Written as DNA, the CDR3 is TGTGCCAGCAGTTTATATCCTGGTAGCGGGAGGGCCACAGATACGCAGTATTTT.

DNA for the CDR3: TGTGCCAGTAGTATTCAGCAGGGGCACCCCACAGATACGCAGTATTTT. Encoded protein: CASSIQQGHPTDTQYF. This chain joins TRBV19 and TRBJ2-3; possible D gene TRBD1, 6 bases. Trimming left V 3 bases short and J 2 bases short, with 15 bases between. In germline, CDR1 is LNHDA, CDR2 SQIVND (reference sequence). The CDR3 length is 16 residues.

The sample holds a few counts of this clonotype. V and J are TRBV7-9 and TRBJ1-1; D might be TRBD1 (5 bases). Germline CDR1 and CDR2: SEHNR and FQNEAQ (reference sequence). V lost 4 bases to trimming and J lost 0 bases, with 18 bases between them. The CDR3 has 17 residues. The CDR3 reads CASSSAGRTIMNTEAFF. In nucleotides, the CDR3 is TGTGCCAGCAGCTCAGCAGGACGGACAATTATGAACACTGAAGCTTTCTTT.

In the case of this clonotype: Being one base from a much bigger clone, this may be a read error. The chain links TRBV15 to TRBJ1-1; D gene unclear. Germline CDR1 reads LNHNV; CDR2 reads YYDKDF (reference sequence). This CDR3 has 14 amino acids. CDR3 DNA sequence: TGTGCCACCAGCAGAGATGGGGTTAGGACTGGAGCTTTCTTT. The encoded protein is CATSRDGVRTGAFF.

This clonotype has more than one count but fewer than ten. This chain uses TRBV13 with TRBJ2-5; 10 bases are a match to TRBD1. J lost 5 bases, V lost 5 bases, and 11 bases had no gene match. The CDR3 has 16 residues. CDR1 is PRHDT, CDR2 FYEKMQ, per germline (reference sequence). The CDR3 here is CASSPSKTGGGETQYF. DNA of the CDR3: TGTGCCAGCAGCCCCTCCAAGACAGGGGGCGGTGAGACCCAGTACTTC.

This clonotype appeared many times. The chain links TRBV5-6 to TRBJ1-5; D is perhaps TRBD1 (6 bases). V was cut by 5 bases and J by 6 bases, with 24 bases left in between. CDR1 is SGHDT, CDR2 YYEEEE, per germline. The CDR3 spans 17 residues. The CDR3 nucleotides read TGTGCCAGCAGAAACAAAAATTACAGGGCCGGGGGTCAGCCCCAGCATTTT. Encoded protein: CASRNKNYRAGGQPQHF.

Many counts were recorded for this clonotype. J is TRBJ2-1 and V is TRBV7-9, with D uncertain. Between the trimmed V and J ends, which lost 9 bases and 0 bases, there was a span of 9 bases. There are 13 residues in the CDR3. Germline V lookup: CDR1 SEHNR, CDR2 FQNEAQ (reference sequence). In DNA, the CDR3 is TGTGCCAGTCTACACCGCTCCTACAATGAGCAGTTCTTC. Translated: CASLHRSYNEQFF.

This clonotype occurred a few times. At one end the junction does not follow the germline gene, possibly because of a read error. The V call is TRBV12-3 or TRBV12-4, the J call TRBJ2-7; TRBD2 matches at 9 bases. The CDR3 is 14 residues long. CDR3 in amino acids: CANSVGLASYEQYF. CDR3 DNA: TGTGCCAACAGTGTGGGACTAGCATCCTACGAGCAGTACTTC.

The chain carries TRBV20-1 and TRBJ2-5; D call uncertain. Germline V gene sequence: CDR1 DFQATT, CDR2 SNEGSKA (reference sequence). This CDR3 has 11 amino acids. Trimming stripped 5 bases from V and 4 bases from J, with 8 bases between. The CDR3 DNA sequence: TGCAGTGCTCCGGACCGAGAGACCCAGTACTTC. As protein: CSAPDRETQYF.

The V gene is TRBV14, the J gene TRBJ1-2; possibly TRBD1 for D (5 bases). The CDR3 sequence is 15 residues long. Looked up from germline, CDR1 is SGHDN and CDR2 is FVKESK. V was trimmed by 4 bases and J by 5 bases, leaving 17 bases between them. Written as DNA, the CDR3 is TGTGCCAGCAGCCGGACCTATCAGGGAGTGTATGGCTACACCTTC. It codes for CASSRTYQGVYGYTF.

This clonotype was detected many times. The chain combines TRBV20-1 with TRBJ2-1; 9 bases match TRBD1. The germline gives CDR1 DFQATT, CDR2 SNEGSKA (reference sequence). The junction had 10 bases not matched to a gene; V was cut back by 6 bases and J by 4 bases. The CDR3 contains 15 residues. The CDR3, as DNA: TGCAGTGCCCCGTGGGACAGGGTGGGGTACAATGAGCAGTTCTTC. Residues: CSAPWDRVGYNEQFF.

The table lists this clonotype with many counts. The chain uses TRBV10-3 and TRBJ1-1, with D unresolved. V shed 4 bases and J shed 0 bases, with 3 bases lying between them. CDR1 and CDR2 (germline): ENHRY, SYGVKD. The CDR3 totals 12 residues. The CDR3 protein is CAISGMNTEAFF. Written as DNA, the CDR3 is TGTGCCATCAGTGGTATGAACACTGAAGCTTTCTTT.

This clonotype has a single count. A much more abundant neighbour one base away suggests this may be a read error. The chain couples TRBV5-1 to TRBJ1-5, with D maybe TRBD1 (6 bases). The CDR3 length is 15 residues. The germline V gene has CDR1 SGHRS and CDR2 YFSETQ. This CDR3 reads CASSLQGRSDQPQHF. The CDR3 region has the DNA TGCGCCAGCAGCTTACAGGGTCGTAGCGATCAGCCCCAGCATTTT.

This clonotype was recorded many times. The chain links TRBV12-3 or TRBV12-4 to TRBJ2-2, with 7 nucleotides matching TRBD1. V shed 1 base, J shed 4 bases, and the junction held 3 bases outside the gene matches. The CDR3 has 15 residues. The CDR3 spells CASSLVRGLTGELFF. The CDR3 DNA sequence: TGTGCCAGCAGTTTAGTAAGGGGGCTCACCGGGGAGCTGTTTTTT.

This clonotype was observed many times. The chain uses TRBV28 and TRBJ2-1, with D tentatively TRBD1 (5 bases). V lost 7 bases, J lost 4 bases, and 14 bases lay in between. The CDR3 has 14 amino acids. Germline V CDR1 and CDR2: MDHEN, SYDVKM. In DNA form, the CDR3 reads TGTGCCAGCAATCGGGCAGGGATATACAATGAGCAGTTCTTC. Translated, it gives CASNRAGIYNEQFF.

The chain links TRBV7-9 to TRBJ2-1, with TRBD2 identical over 9 bases. V lost 2 bases to trimming and J lost 10 bases; unmatched junction nucleotides: 12. The CDR3 contains 16 residues. Germline loops: CDR1 SEHNR, CDR2 FQNEAQ (reference sequence). CDR3: CASSLRQASGKDEQFF. The CDR3 DNA reads as TGTGCCAGCAGCTTACGGCAGGCTAGCGGGAAGGACGAGCAGTTCTTC.

This clonotype was counted ten times or more. The chain links TRBV20-1 to TRBJ2-3; 10 bases align to TRBD2. The CDR3 consists of 14 residues. V shed 6 bases, J shed 1 base, and the junction held 4 bases outside the gene matches. Germline V gene data show CDR1 as DFQATT and CDR2 as SNEGSKA (reference sequence). For the CDR3, the DNA is TGCAGTGCGTCAACTAGCGGGGGCACAGATACGCAGTATTTT. This gives the protein CSASTSGGTDTQYF.

This clonotype was counted at least ten times. The rearrangement links TRBV5-1 to TRBJ1-2; D unclear. Trimming removed 1 base from V and 2 bases from J, with 12 bases in between. The germline gives CDR1 SGHRS, CDR2 YFSETQ. This CDR3 spans 15 amino acids. The CDR3 region is CASSLRFSKNYGYTF. DNA of the CDR3: TGCGCCAGCAGCTTGAGATTTTCCAAGAACTATGGCTACACCTTC. Combining the CDR3 with reference TRBV5-1 and TRBJ1-2 gives the whole variable domain KAGVTQTPRYLIKTRGQQVTLSCSPISGHRSVSWYQQTPGQGLQFLFEYFSETQRNKGNFPGRFSGRQFSNSRSEMNVSTLELGDSALYLCASSLRFSKNYGYTFGSGTRLTVV.